Detailed here is one T cell receptor beta chain. Its antigen is unidentified. Repertoires were generated with immunoSEQ multiplex PCR, while TCRdb's copy carries only in-frame clones and drops some. The table records some 70,000 clones, roughly 84% of them present only once. This entry belongs to a study of Tregs in tolerant kidney transplant recipients. Study observations and caveats: The small number of patients limits these findings pending further validation.

The CDR3 totals 19 residues. With V trimmed by 0 bases and J by 4 bases, 15 bases remained unmatched. Per germline, CDR1 SGHRS and CDR2 YFSETQ. The source material was CD4+ T cells from blood. The TCR comes from a human donor in good health. V usage is TRBV5-1 and J usage is TRBJ2-1; 8 bases line up with TRBD2. CDR3 in amino acids: CASSLAGLSSGRAYNEQFF. CDR3 nucleotide sequence: TGCGCCAGCAGCTTGGCCGGTTTGTCTAGCGGGCGGGCTTACAATGAGCAGTTCTTC.